This is a list of T cell receptor beta chains from one sample in a study of immune heterogeneity within non-small cell lung tumors. TCRdb called the multiplex PCR reads again in MiXCR, with one record for every CDR3 protein. In the table there are about 5,600 distinct CDR3 sequences, less than 20% of which are singletons. The specimen was lung tumor tissue. Receptor source: a man in his forties with non-small cell lung cancer. CDR3s include the opening cysteine and the closing phenylalanine or tryptophan. Some rows have no size entry. The others give once, few or many, or a class for an expanded clone.

V gene,clone size,J gene,CDR3 protein
TRBV6-2/TRBV6-3,.,TRBJ2-1,CASSKGLGPLDEQFF
TRBV10-2,medium-sized,TRBJ2-1,CASSGIWSYNEQFF
TRBV11-1,.,TRBJ2-5,CASSFSTGRGETQYF
TRBV6-5,medium-sized,TRBJ2-3,CASSYGPTSTDTQYF
TRBV6-1,many,TRBJ2-5,CASSGTSGGVQETQYF
TRBV6-2/TRBV6-3,medium-sized,TRBJ2-1,CASTERDTISYNEQFF
TRBV7-8,medium-sized,TRBJ2-7,CASSLVWGRQADEQYF
TRBV7-8,many,TRBJ1-4,CASSPGQGGEKLFF
TRBV4-2,few,TRBJ2-1,CASSQDGQEAYNEQFF
TRBV20-1,many,TRBJ2-5,CSARAPLPGLAGKETQYF
TRBV12-3/TRBV12-4,medium-sized,TRBJ2-2,CASRFTSANTGELFF
TRBV20-1,medium-sized,TRBJ2-7,CSASVLYQGAGWPYEQYF
TRBV7-9,medium-sized,TRBJ2-7,CASSLVGFYEQYF
TRBV6-1,large,TRBJ1-2,CASSDRAGGYTF
TRBV13,large,TRBJ2-7,CASSLEPSSYEQYF
TRBV3-1,many,TRBJ2-1,CASSKEGLPGTSNEQFF
TRBV10-1,medium-sized,TRBJ2-7,CASSPGGSGEQYF
TRBV6-2/TRBV6-3,medium-sized,TRBJ2-7,CASSYSGREQYF
TRBV9,medium-sized,TRBJ1-1,CASEPWRASQGPEAFF
TRBV10-3,many,TRBJ1-1,CAISESRVGQVMNTEAFF
TRBV20-1,medium-sized,TRBJ2-7,CSARVSGRNIEQYF
TRBV24-1,medium-sized,TRBJ2-7,CATGGTRSHEQYF
TRBV7-2,medium-sized,TRBJ2-1,CASSLYTRGREQFF
TRBV7-2,many,TRBJ2-3,CASSMRQGGSTDTQYF
TRBV28,medium-sized,TRBJ1-2,CASRVGLAGFGYTF
TRBV5-8,many,TRBJ2-7,CASSLLTGVRKYGQYF
TRBV30,medium-sized,TRBJ2-1,CAWKLVYNEQFF
TRBV20-1,medium-sized,TRBJ1-2,CSARMGAEANYGYTF
TRBV12-3/TRBV12-4,medium-sized,TRBJ2-7,CASTPRPGQKYEQYF